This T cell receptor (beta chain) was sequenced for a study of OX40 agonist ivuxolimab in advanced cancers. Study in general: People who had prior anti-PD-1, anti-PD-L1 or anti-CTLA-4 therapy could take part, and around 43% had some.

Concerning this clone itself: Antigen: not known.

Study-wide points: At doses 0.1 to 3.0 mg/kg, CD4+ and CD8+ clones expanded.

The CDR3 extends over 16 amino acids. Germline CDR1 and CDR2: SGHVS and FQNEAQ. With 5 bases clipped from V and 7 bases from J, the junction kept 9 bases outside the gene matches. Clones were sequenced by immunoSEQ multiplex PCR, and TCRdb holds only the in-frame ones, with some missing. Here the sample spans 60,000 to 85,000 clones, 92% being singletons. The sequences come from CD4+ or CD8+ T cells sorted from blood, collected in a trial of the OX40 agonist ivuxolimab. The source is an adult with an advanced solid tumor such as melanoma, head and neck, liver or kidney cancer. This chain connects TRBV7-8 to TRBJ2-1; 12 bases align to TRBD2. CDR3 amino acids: CASSPRLAGVLNEQFF. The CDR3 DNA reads TGTGCCAGCAGCCCGCGACTAGCGGGGGTACTTAATGAGCAGTTCTTC.